Listed below are T cell receptor beta chains from one sample, sequenced in a study of CD8+ T cells in alopecia areata. Sequencing used immunoSEQ multiplex PCR; TCRdb keeps in-frame clones, though not all of them. Of around 19,000 clones in the sample, around three fifths were seen once. Material: skin, obtained at week 4, from a patient treated with tofacitinib. Receptors originate from a human donor with alopecia areata. Both conserved end residues are part of each CDR3. The order of the fields is clone size, V gene, D gene, J gene, CDR3 protein, CDR3 DNA. A D gene is named only where the DNA matches it firmly. Expanded clones get a size class; other rows say once, few or many, or leave the size out.

size: -; V: TRBV27; D: TRBD1; J: TRBJ1-1; CDR3: CASISGTGADNEAFF; DNA: TGTGCCAGCATCTCGGGGACAGGGGCGGATAATGAAGCTTTCTTT
size: -; V: TRBV4-3; D: -; J: TRBJ2-7; CDR3: CASSHDADGDEQYF; DNA: TGCGCCAGCAGCCATGACGCCGACGGAGACGAGCAGTACTTC
size: once; V: TRBV4-1; D: -; J: TRBJ2-7; CDR3: CASSQDRGGTLYEQYF; DNA: TGCGCCAGCAGCCAAGATAGGGGGGGGACACTCTACGAGCAGTACTTC
size: -; V: TRBV11-2; D: -; J: TRBJ2-6; CDR3: CASSPSLGRPEGANVLTF; DNA: TGTGCCAGCAGCCCTTCTTTGGGTCGGCCTGAGGGGGCCAACGTCCTGACTTTC
size: -; V: TRBV4-2; D: TRBD1; J: TRBJ1-6; CDR3: CASSQDMGQGFSPLHF; DNA: TGTGCCAGCAGCCAAGATATGGGACAGGGCTTTTCACCCCTCCACTTT
size: once; V: TRBV11-2; D: -; J: TRBJ1-2; CDR3: CASSLLVGSNYYGYTF; DNA: TGTGCCAGCAGCTTACTCGTCGGCAGCAACTACTATGGCTACACCTTC
size: few; V: TRBV4-1; D: TRBD1; J: TRBJ1-2; CDR3: CASSPRDRGVGYTF; DNA: TGCGCCAGCAGCCCCCGGGACAGGGGAGTGGGCTACACCTTC
size: -; V: TRBV5-1; D: -; J: TRBJ1-1; CDR3: CASRPDSYTEAFF; DNA: TGCGCCAGCAGGCCCGACAGTTACACTGAAGCTTTCTTT
size: -; V: TRBV14; D: -; J: TRBJ1-6; CDR3: CASSQGPSSYNSPLHF; DNA: TGTGCCAGCAGCCAAGGTCCGAGCTCCTATAATTCACCCCTCCACTTT
size: -; V: TRBV7-2; D: TRBD2; J: TRBJ2-7; CDR3: CASSLSLKGRETYEQYF; DNA: TGTGCCAGCAGCTTATCCCTGAAGGGGCGGGAGACCTACGAGCAGTACTTC
size: -; V: TRBV23-1; D: -; J: TRBJ1-2; CDR3: CASSGKPWGGYTF; DNA: TGCGCCAGCAGTGGGAAACCCTGGGGCGGCTACACCTTC
size: once; V: TRBV7-9; D: TRBD2; J: TRBJ2-3; CDR3: CASSTSGGGTDTQYF; DNA: TGTGCCAGCAGTACTAGCGGGGGAGGTACAGATACGCAGTATTTT
size: -; V: TRBV28; D: -; J: TRBJ1-1; CDR3: CASTLNPEGNTEAFF; DNA: TGTGCCAGCACCCTAAATCCGGAGGGGAACACTGAAGCTTTCTTT
size: few; V: TRBV19; D: -; J: TRBJ2-7; CDR3: CASRPGPPRYF; DNA: TGTGCCAGTAGGCCGGGACCGCCAAGGTACTTC
size: -; V: TRBV18; D: -; J: TRBJ1-5; CDR3: CASSPGQGYQPQHF; DNA: TGTGCCAGCTCACCAGGCCAGGGTTATCAGCCCCAGCATTTT
size: few; V: TRBV7-9; D: -; J: TRBJ1-1; CDR3: CASILEPDREGVRAFF; DNA: -
size: few; V: TRBV7-2; D: -; J: TRBJ1-3; CDR3: CASSRGNTIYF; DNA: TGTGCCAGCAGCCGCGGAAACACCATATATTTT